This T cell receptor beta chain derives from a study of T-cell reconstitution after alpha-beta-depleted transplantation in children. Unique molecular identifiers were used to barcode this TCRbeta library. TCRdb reanalysed the PCR reads using MiXCR and keeps one entry per CDR3 protein. The sample has about 440,000 distinct CDR3 sequences, about 40% seen once. Whole-study findings and limits: Hyperexpanded clones declined; after one year, newly produced T cells mostly supplied diversity. Expanded clones from the graft, numbering several hundred, reportedly supplied alpha-beta T cells about two months after transplant.

This clonotype appeared a single time. Its antigen remains unidentified. Per germline, CDR1 SQVTM and CDR2 ANQGSEA. V was clipped by 6 bases and J by 5 bases; unmatched bases: 7. This CDR3 has 14 amino acids. The input for sequencing was PBMCs, taken before TCRalphabeta/CD19-depleted stem cell transplant. This sequence joins TRBV29-1 and TRBJ2-2, with TRBD2 identical over 9 bases. The receptor was derived from a girl aged 2 to 9 with aplastic anemia, due to receive a stem cell transplant. The CDR3, as DNA: TGCAGCGTGCGGGAGGGGGGATGGACCGGGGAGCTGTTTTTT. Protein product: CSVREGGWTGELFF.